This is a list of T cell receptor beta chains from one sample in a study of T cell changes during pregnancy in multiple sclerosis. TCRdb's copy holds only in-frame clones and misses some; the assay was immunoSEQ multiplex PCR. Of under 85,000 clones listed, about nine tenths were seen once; the top ten hold 1.4% to 1.5%. Specimen: peripheral blood, collected in the third trimester of pregnancy. The source of these receptors is a female donor with multiple sclerosis, enrolled in a pregnancy study. Each CDR3 is given with its conserved first and last residue. The listing skips clone size in some rows; elsewhere it reads once, few, many or a size class.

>15|TRBV9|-
CASSVAGTFNQPQHF
>14|TRBV4-2|-
CASSPGTTRSEQYF
>12|TRBV7-2|-
CASTLLHSGYTF
>14|TRBV5-1|-
CASSLRTANEKLFF
>17|TRBV2|-
CASKTFHASGLGNEQFF
>16|TRBV19|few
CASSGTGGRLNTEAFF
>15|TRBV28|-
CASSIFKRAHTEAFF
>15|TRBV6-4|-
CASSAGTGDTGELFF
>15|TRBV4-1|once
CASSQEGGGLYEQYF
>14|TRBV9|once
CASSVVGAGGEQYF
>14|TRBV10-3|-
CAISPGLAEETQYF
>16|TRBV10-3|-
CAISDSGTGNNQPQHF
>10|TRBV20-1|once
CSVVSNEQFF
>18|TRBV7-9|-
CASSLFVGGVSGANVLTF
>15|TRBV6-5|-
CASSYGTSSYNEQFF
>16|TRBV11-2|-
CASSLGPGGDNYGYTF
>15|TRBV29-1|once
CSVRHRVRTYNEQFF
>13|TRBV5-1|-
CASSFPGGDTQYF
>11|TRBV7-9|-
CASSKHYGYTF
>15|TRBV11-2|-
CASSRGLGTFDTQYF
>14|TRBV5-1|-
CASSLGVTTYEQYF
>14|TRBV27|-
CASSSGLVADTQYF